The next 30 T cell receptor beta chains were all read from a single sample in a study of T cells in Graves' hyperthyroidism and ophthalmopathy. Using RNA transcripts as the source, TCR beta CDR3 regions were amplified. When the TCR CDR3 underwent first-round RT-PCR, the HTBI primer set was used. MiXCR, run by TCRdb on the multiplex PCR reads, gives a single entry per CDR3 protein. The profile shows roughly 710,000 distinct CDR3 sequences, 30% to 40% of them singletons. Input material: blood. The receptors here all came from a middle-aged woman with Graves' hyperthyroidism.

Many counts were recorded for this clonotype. The CDR3 spells CASSDGDRGGEKLFF. Written as DNA, the CDR3 is TGTGCCAGCAGTGACGGCGACAGGGGGGGCGAAAAACTGTTTTTT. The chain combines TRBV2 with TRBJ1-4; 9 bases agree with TRBD1. Per germline, CDR1 SNHLY and CDR2 FYNNEI. The CDR3 has 15 residues. The V and J ends lost 3 bases and 8 bases, in that order; junction bases with no gene match: 7.

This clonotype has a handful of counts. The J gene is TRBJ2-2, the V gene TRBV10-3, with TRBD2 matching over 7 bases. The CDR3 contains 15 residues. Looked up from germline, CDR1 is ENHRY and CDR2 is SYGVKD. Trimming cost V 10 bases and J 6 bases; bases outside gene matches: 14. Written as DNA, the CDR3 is TGTGCCAGCGGGGAGGGACTCCTCGATCCCGGGGAGCTGTTTTTT. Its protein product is CASGEGLLDPGELFF.

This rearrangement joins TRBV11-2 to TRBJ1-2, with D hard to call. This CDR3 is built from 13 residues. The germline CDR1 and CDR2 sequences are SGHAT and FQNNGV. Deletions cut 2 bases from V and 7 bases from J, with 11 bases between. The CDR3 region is CASSLSNSPGYTF. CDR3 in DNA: TGTGCCAGCAGCTTATCTAACAGCCCTGGCTACACCTTC.

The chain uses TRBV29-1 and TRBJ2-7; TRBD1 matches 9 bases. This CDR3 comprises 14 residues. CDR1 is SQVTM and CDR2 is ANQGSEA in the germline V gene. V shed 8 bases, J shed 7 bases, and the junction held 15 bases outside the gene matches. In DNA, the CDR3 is TGCAGCAGCGGAGGGACAGGGACCTTAGGGGAGCAGTACTTC. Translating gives CSSGGTGTLGEQYF.

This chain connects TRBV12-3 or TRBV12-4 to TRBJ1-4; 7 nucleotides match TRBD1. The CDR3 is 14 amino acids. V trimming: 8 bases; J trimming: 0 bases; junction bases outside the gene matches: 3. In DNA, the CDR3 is TGTGCCAGCGGTGGGACAGCAACTAATGAAAAACTGTTTTTT. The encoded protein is CASGGTATNEKLFF.

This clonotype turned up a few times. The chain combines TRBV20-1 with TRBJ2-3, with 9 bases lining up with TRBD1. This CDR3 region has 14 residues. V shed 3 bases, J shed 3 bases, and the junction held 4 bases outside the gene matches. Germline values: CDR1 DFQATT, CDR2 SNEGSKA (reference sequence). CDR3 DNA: TGCAGTGCTAGGCCGGGACAGGGAACAGATACGCAGTATTTT. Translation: CSARPGQGTDTQYF.

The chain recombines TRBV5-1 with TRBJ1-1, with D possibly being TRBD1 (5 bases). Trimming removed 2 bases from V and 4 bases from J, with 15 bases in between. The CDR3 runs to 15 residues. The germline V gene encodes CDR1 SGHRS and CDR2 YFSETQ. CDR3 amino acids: CASSFLGGVSTEAFF. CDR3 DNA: TGCGCCAGCAGCTTTCTCGGGGGGGTGTCCACTGAAGCTTTCTTT.

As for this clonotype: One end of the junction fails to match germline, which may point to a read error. The CDR3 loop is CSAQGKRDAQEAQYF. Written as DNA, the CDR3 is TGCAGTGCCCAGGGGAAGCGGGATGCCCAAGAGGCCCAGTACTTC. The chain employs TRBV20-1 and TRBJ2-5; D may be TRBD2 (7 bases). Germline values: CDR1 DFQATT, CDR2 SNEGSKA (reference sequence). This CDR3 has 15 residues.

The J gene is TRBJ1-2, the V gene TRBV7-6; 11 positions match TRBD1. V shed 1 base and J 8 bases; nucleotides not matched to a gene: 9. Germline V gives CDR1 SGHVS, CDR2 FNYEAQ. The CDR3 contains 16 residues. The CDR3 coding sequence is TGTGCCAGCAGCTTAGGGTGGACAGGGGGCGATGGAGGCTACACCTTC. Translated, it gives CASSLGWTGGDGGYTF.

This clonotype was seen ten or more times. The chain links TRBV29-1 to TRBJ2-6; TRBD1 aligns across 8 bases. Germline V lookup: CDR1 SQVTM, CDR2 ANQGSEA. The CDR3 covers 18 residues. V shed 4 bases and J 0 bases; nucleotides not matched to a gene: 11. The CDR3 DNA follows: TGCAGCGTTGGCGGGATAGGGACAGGCGACTCTGGGGCCAACGTCCTGACTTTC. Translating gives CSVGGIGTGDSGANVLTF.

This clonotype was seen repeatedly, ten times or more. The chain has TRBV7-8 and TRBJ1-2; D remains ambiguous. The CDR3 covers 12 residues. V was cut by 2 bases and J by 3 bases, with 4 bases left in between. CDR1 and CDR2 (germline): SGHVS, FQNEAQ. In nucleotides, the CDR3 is TGTGCCAGCAGCTTATTCGACTATGGCTACACCTTC. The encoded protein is CASSLFDYGYTF.

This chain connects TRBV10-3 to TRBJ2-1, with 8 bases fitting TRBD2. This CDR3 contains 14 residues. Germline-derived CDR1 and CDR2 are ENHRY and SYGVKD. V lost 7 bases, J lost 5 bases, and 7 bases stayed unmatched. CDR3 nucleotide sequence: TGTGCCATCACCAGCGGGGGTATAAACAATGAGCAGTTCTTC. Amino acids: CAITSGGINNEQFF.

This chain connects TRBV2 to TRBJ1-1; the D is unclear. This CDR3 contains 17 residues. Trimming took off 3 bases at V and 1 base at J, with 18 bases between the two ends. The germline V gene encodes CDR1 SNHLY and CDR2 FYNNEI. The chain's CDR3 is CASSDRFVGQPNTEAFF. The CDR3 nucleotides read TGTGCCAGCAGTGATCGTTTCGTCGGGCAGCCGAACACTGAAGCTTTCTTT. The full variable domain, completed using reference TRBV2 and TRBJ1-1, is EPEVTQTPSHQVTQMGQEVILRCVPISNHLYFYWYRQILGQKVEFLVSFYNNEISEKSEIFDDQFSVERPDGSNFTLKIRSTKLEDSAMYFCASSDRFVGQPNTEAFFGQGTRLTVV.

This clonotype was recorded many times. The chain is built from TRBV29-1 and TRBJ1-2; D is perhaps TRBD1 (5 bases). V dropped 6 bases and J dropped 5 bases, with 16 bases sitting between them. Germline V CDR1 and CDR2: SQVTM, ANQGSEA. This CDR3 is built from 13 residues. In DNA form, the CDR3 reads TGCAGCGTACGATCGACAGTCGCGTATGGCTACACCTTC. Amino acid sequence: CSVRSTVAYGYTF.

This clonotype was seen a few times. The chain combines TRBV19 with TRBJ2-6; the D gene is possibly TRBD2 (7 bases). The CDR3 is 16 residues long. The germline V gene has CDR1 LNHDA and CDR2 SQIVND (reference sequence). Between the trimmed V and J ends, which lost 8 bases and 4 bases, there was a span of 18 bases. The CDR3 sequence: CASRSGGQLGANVLTF. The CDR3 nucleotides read TGTGCCAGTCGGTCGGGAGGACAGCTAGGGGCCAACGTCCTGACTTTC. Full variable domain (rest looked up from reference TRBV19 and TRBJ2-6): DGGITQSPKYLFRKEGQNVTLSCEQNLNHDAMYWYRQDPGQGLRLIYYSQIVNDFQKGDIAEGYSVSREKKESFPLTVTSAQKNPTAFYLCASRSGGQLGANVLTFGAGSRLTVL.

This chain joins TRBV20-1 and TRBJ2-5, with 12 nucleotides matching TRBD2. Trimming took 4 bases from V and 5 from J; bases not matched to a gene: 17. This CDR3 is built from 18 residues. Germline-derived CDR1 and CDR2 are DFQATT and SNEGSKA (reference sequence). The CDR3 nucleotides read TGCAGTGCTATGGGGCTAGCGGGGGGGTCTGTCCCAGGGGAGACCCAGTACTTC. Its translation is CSAMGLAGGSVPGETQYF.

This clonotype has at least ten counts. The CDR3 here is CASSLDRAAEQYF. The DNA for the CDR3 is TGTGCCAGCAGCTTGGACAGGGCGGCCGAGCAGTACTTC. V is TRBV7-2 and J is TRBJ2-7; 8 positions agree with TRBD1. Germline V gene lookup returns CDR1 SGHTA and CDR2 FQGNSA. V shed 3 bases, J shed 6 bases, and the junction held 4 bases outside the gene matches. The CDR3 is 13 residues long.

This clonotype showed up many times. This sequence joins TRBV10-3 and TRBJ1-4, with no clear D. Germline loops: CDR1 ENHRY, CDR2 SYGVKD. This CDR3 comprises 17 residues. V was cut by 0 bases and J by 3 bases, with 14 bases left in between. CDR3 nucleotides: TGTGCCATCAGTGAGTCTGACGGAGGAGCGGCTAATGAAAAACTGTTTTTT. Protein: CAISESDGGAANEKLFF.

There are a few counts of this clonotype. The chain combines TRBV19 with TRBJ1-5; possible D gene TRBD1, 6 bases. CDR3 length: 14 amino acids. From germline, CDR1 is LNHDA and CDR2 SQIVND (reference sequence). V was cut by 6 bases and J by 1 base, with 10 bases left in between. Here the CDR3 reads CASSWGASNQPQHF. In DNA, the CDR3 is TGTGCCAGTAGCTGGGGGGCCAGCAATCAGCCCCAGCATTTT.

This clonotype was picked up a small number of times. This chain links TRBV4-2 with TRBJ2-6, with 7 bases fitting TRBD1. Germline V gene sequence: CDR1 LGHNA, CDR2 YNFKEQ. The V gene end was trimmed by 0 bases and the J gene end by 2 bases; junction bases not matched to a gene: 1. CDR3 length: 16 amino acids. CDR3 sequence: CASSQDQGAGANVLTF. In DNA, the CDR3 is TGTGCCAGCAGCCAAGATCAGGGGGCTGGGGCCAACGTCCTGACTTTC.

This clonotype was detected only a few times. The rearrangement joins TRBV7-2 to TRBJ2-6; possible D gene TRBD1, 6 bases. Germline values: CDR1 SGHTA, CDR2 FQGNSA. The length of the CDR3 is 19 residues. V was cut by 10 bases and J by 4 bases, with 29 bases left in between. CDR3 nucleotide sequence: TGTGCCACCCGACCCCAGGGCAGGGGATTTCTTGGAGGGGCCAACGTCCTGACTTTC. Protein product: CATRPQGRGFLGGANVLTF.

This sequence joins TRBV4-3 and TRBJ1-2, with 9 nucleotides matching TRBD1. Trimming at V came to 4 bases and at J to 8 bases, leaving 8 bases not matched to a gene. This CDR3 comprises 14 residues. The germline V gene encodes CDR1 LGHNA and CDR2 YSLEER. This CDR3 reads CASSLYRGLGGYTF. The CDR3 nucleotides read TGCGCCAGCAGCCTCTACAGGGGGCTCGGAGGCTACACCTTC.

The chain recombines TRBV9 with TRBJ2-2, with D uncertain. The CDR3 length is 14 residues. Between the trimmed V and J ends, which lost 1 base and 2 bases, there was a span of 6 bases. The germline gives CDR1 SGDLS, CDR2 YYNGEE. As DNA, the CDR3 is TGTGCCAGCAGCGTACTCTCCAACACCGGGGAGCTGTTTTTT. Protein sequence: CASSVLSNTGELFF.

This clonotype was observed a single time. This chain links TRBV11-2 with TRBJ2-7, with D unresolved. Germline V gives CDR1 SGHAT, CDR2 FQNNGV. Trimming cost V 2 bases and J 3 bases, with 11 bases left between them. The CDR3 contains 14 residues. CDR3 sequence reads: CASSLYLGFYEQYF. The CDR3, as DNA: TGTGCCAGCAGCTTATATCTAGGCTTCTACGAGCAGTACTTC.

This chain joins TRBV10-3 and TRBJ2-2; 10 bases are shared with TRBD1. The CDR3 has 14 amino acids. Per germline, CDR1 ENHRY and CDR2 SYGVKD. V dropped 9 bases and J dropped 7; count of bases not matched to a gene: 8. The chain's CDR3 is CAINPRDRGGELFF. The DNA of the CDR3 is TGTGCCATTAACCCCCGGGACAGGGGCGGGGAGCTGTTTTTT.

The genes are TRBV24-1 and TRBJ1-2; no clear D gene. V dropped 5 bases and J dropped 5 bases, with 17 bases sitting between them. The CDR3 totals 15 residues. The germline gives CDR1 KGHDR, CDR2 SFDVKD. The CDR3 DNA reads TGTGCCACCAGTGCTATCCCCCTTGCTGGGTATGGCTACACCTTC. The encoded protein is CATSAIPLAGYGYTF.

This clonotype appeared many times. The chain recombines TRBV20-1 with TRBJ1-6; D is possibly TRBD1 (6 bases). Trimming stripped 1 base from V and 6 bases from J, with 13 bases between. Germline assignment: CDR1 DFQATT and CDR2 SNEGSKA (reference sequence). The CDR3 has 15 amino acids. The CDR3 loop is CSARAQRTVNSPLHF. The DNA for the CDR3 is TGCAGTGCTAGAGCTCAACGGACAGTTAATTCACCCCTCCACTTT.

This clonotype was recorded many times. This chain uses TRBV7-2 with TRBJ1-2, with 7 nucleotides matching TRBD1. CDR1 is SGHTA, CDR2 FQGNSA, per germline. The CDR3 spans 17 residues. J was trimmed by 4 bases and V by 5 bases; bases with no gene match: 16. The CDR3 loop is CASSPGGLGRRSYGYTF. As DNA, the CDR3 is TGTGCCAGCAGCCCAGGGGGACTTGGAAGAAGGAGCTATGGCTACACCTTC.

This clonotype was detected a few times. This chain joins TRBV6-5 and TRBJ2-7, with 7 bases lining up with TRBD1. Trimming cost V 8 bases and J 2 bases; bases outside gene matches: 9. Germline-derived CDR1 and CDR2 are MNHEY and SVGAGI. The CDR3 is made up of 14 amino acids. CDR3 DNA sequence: TGTGCCAGCGGGGACCAGGGGGAAACCTACGAGCAGTACTTC. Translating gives CASGDQGETYEQYF.

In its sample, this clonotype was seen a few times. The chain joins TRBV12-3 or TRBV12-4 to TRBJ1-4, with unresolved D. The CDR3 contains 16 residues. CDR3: CASGWELDTNNEKLFF. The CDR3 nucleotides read TGTGCTAGTGGTTGGGAACTTGACACGAATAATGAAAAACTGTTTTTT.